The TCR beta chain under discussion was sequenced for a study of T cell clonotyping in hematopoietic cell transplantation. Regarding the study as a whole: CD4 and CD8 repertoire contributions could not be separated without sorting. At the given depth, recipient repertoires were over 95% de novo clonotypes. Broader posttransplant TCR repertoire diversity was predicted by graft donor and pretransplant recipient Inverse Simpson Index values.

V shed 7 bases and J shed 3 bases, with 12 bases lying between them. The germline V gene has CDR1 SQVTM and CDR2 ANQGSEA. The CDR3 length is 12 residues. Profiled with immunoSEQ multiplex PCR; TCRdb holds only in-frame clones, not every one. The sample has 27,000 or so clones, approximately 96% seen once. Comment on this clone: Its antigen remains unknown.

The V gene is TRBV29-1, the J gene TRBJ1-2; D might be TRBD1 (5 bases). This TCR was sampled from a man aged 45 to 65 in good health. Some clones in this sample may be carry-over from other donors' samples. The sequencing input was peripheral blood mononuclear cells. The CDR3 is CSATTAHYGYTF. As DNA, the CDR3 is TGCAGCGCTACGACAGCCCACTATGGCTACACCTTC.